This T cell receptor (beta chain) was captured in a study of blood T cells in healthy people across ages. Next came a second PCR, run for about 7 to 12 cycles, which used a sample-barcoded 5' primer along with a J-beta primer mix. TCRdb processed the 5' RACE reads anew with MiXCR; each CDR3 protein has one entry. In the table there are about 1,400,000 distinct CDR3 sequences, 40% to 50% of which are singletons. Germline-derived CDR1 and CDR2 are SQVTM and ANQGSEA. This CDR3 is built from 17 residues. Unmatched junction bases numbered 13, after V lost 2 bases and J lost 7 bases. Sequencing used blood. The J gene is TRBJ2-3, the V gene TRBV29-1, with 12 bases lining up with TRBD1. The source of this sequence is a woman aged 18-29 years in good health. The CDR3 region is CSVEWDRGLLAENTQYF. CDR3 bases: TGCAGCGTTGAATGGGACAGGGGGCTTCTAGCGGAGAATACGCAGTATTTT.